This TCR beta chain was identified during a study of cytomegalovirus exposure and HLA in healthy donors. PCR primers comprised 60 Vbeta and 13 Jbeta primers. Produced via immunoSEQ multiplex PCR; TCRdb's table is partial and in-frame only. The sample has 140,000 to 150,000 clones, around 80% seen once. General observations from the study: The authors later linked a missense DCLRE1C variant to TCR beta V- and J-gene trimming.

CDR3 length: 13 amino acids. CDR1 and CDR2 (germline): LNHDA, SQIVND (reference sequence). V lost 5 bases and J 2 bases, leaving 10 bases between the germline ends. This clone was seen only once. The antigen remains undetermined. The receptor comes from a woman aged 25-40 years in good health and CMV-seronegative. The chain links TRBV19 to TRBJ2-7; possible D gene TRBD1, 6 bases. The sample comprised PBMCs. CDR3 sequence reads: CASSFGGAYEQYF. Here the CDR3 DNA reads TGTGCCAGTAGTTTTGGGGGCGCCTACGAGCAGTACTTC.